This TCR beta chain was identified in a study of T cell responses to AZD1222 COVID-19 vaccine. Generated by immunoSEQ multiplex PCR, the TCRdb table keeps only in-frame clones and is missing some. Here the sample table reports under 150,000 clones. Study conclusions and caveats: Researchers report vaccine-associated CD4 TCRs spanning spike, with dominance at 160-218 and 743-854. Clonal diversity was possibly underestimated, and white British individuals and females predominated among donors. Sampling captured repertoires only after the peak T cell response. After two AZD1222 doses, spike-specific TCR breadth and depth rose versus day 0.

In regard to this clone: What it binds is unknown.

The receptor's source is an adult in good health. Sequencing input: peripheral blood.

In nucleotides, the CDR3 is TGTGCCAGTAGTATGGAGGGGCCCTACAATGAGCAGTTCTTC. Amino acids: CASSMEGPYNEQFF. The rearrangement uses TRBV19 and TRBJ2-1; D possibly corresponds to TRBD2 (6 bases). Trimming took off 3 bases at V and 2 bases at J, with 8 bases between the two ends. This CDR3 is built from 14 residues. Germline lookup yields CDR1 LNHDA and CDR2 SQIVND (reference sequence).